The clone carrying this T cell receptor beta chain was counted only a few times. The CDR3 consists of 16 residues. V gave up 0 bases and J gave up 13 bases; unmatched junction bases: 13. Per the germline V gene, CDR1 is SGHRS and CDR2 is YFSETQ. These data come from a study of T-cell reconstitution after alpha-beta-depleted transplantation in children. Preparing the TCRbeta library involved the use of unique molecular identifiers. TCRdb reanalysed the PCR reads using MiXCR and keeps one entry per CDR3 protein. The repertoire holds about 980,000 distinct CDR3 sequences, with roughly 29% as singletons. This sequence originates from a boy younger than two who had a stem cell transplant for SCID, so the T cells may come from the graft donor. The chain links TRBV5-1 to TRBJ1-5; 10 bases align to TRBD1. The sample was PBMCs, mostly from graft donor cells, taken 360 days after TCRalphabeta/CD19-depleted stem cell transplant. CDR3 loop: CASSLGPGQGVIGQHF. CDR3 nucleotide sequence: TGCGCCAGCAGCTTGGGTCCCGGACAGGGGGTAATAGGACAGCATTTT.